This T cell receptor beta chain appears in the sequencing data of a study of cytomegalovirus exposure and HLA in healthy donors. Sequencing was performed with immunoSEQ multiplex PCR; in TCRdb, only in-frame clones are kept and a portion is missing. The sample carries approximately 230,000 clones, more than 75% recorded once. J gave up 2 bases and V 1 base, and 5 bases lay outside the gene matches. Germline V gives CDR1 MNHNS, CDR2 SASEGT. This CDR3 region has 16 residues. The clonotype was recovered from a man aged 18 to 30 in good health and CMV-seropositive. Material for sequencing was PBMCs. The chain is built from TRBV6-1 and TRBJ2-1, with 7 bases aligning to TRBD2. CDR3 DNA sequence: TGTGCCAGCAGTGAAGTAGGCAGCGGGACCTACAATGAGCAGTTCTTC. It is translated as CASSEVGSGTYNEQFF.